This entry lists 21 T cell receptor beta chains sequenced from one sample in a study of cytomegalovirus exposure and HLA in healthy donors. PCR was performed using 60 Vbeta and 13 Jbeta primers. The data were produced by immunoSEQ multiplex PCR, yet TCRdb's version contains in-frame clones alone and is incomplete. This table has some 150,000 clones, around 75% appearing once. The sequenced sample consisted of PBMCs. The receptors derive from a woman under 40 in good health and CMV-seronegative.

The chain combines TRBV5-1 with TRBJ2-2; 7 bases map to TRBD1. The CDR3 spans 16 residues. After removal of 4 bases from V and 4 bases from J, the junction contained 10 bases not matched to a gene. Germline V gives CDR1 SGHRS, CDR2 YFSETQ. CDR3: CASSPGQETGTGELFF. The CDR3 DNA sequence: TGCGCCAGCAGCCCTGGACAGGAGACCGGCACCGGGGAGCTGTTTTTT.

The chain carries TRBV11-3 and TRBJ2-3; D unresolved. The CDR3 extends over 15 amino acids. Germline values: CDR1 SGHNT, CDR2 YENEEA. Trimming stripped 1 base from V and 2 bases from J, with 10 bases between. In DNA form, the CDR3 reads TGTGCCAGCAGCTTAGGAAGAGGAAACACAGATACGCAGTATTTT. As protein: CASSLGRGNTDTQYF.

This chain joins TRBV6-1 and TRBJ2-5; 10 bases fit TRBD2. The J call may be incorrect, as the DNA end agrees better with TRBJ2-7. The CDR3 consists of 14 residues. Germline V gene data show CDR1 as MNHNS and CDR2 as SASEGT. The CDR3 reads CASSEEAGGGEQYF. CDR3 coding DNA: TGTGCCAGCAGTGAAGAAGCGGGGGGGGGCGAGCAGTACTTC.

V and J are TRBV30 and TRBJ1-5; TRBD1 matches at 8 bases. The V and J ends lost 0 bases and 7 bases, in that order; junction bases with no gene match: 8. This CDR3 contains 15 residues. The V gene's germline CDR1 is GTSNPN and CDR2 SVGIG (reference sequence). CDR3 loop: CAWSVLAGGVQPQHF. Written as DNA, the CDR3 is TGTGCCTGGAGTGTACTTGCAGGGGGCGTCCAGCCCCAGCATTTT.

The chain employs TRBV13 and TRBJ2-7; TRBD2 aligns across 7 bases. V lost 5 bases to trimming and J lost 3 bases; unmatched junction nucleotides: 16. Germline V gene lookup returns CDR1 PRHDT and CDR2 FYEKMQ (reference sequence). The CDR3 consists of 17 residues. CDR3: CASSPIGFSGGGYEQYF. For the CDR3, the DNA is TGTGCCAGCAGCCCCATTGGGTTTTCGGGAGGAGGCTACGAGCAGTACTTC.

This chain links TRBV4-1 with TRBJ2-5; perhaps TRBD1 as D (6 bases). The closer fit of TRBJ2-7 to the DNA end suggests the J call may be wrong. The CDR3 spans 15 residues. Germline V gene sequence: CDR1 MGHRA, CDR2 YSYEKL. The CDR3 coding sequence is TGCGCCAGCAGCCGCTCGGATATCCCAGGGGCCGAGCAGTACTTC. Its protein is CASSRSDIPGAEQYF.

J is TRBJ1-2 and V is TRBV7-9; D ambiguous. Trimming removed 1 base at V and 6 bases at J, with 9 bases between. Germline loops: CDR1 SEHNR, CDR2 FQNEAQ (reference sequence). This CDR3 has 13 residues. This chain's CDR3 is CASSLVTGNGYTF. DNA for the CDR3: TGTGCCAGCAGCTTAGTTACCGGGAATGGCTACACCTTC.

The chain recombines TRBV7-2 with TRBJ2-7, with 8 nucleotides matching TRBD1. Germline V CDR1 and CDR2: SGHTA, FQGNSA. The CDR3 sequence is 13 residues long. Germline trimming cut 5 bases from V and 4 bases from J; bases unmatched to any gene: 4. The CDR3 DNA reads as TGTGCCAGCAGCCGACAGGGGAAATACGAGCAGTACTTC. This encodes CASSRQGKYEQYF.

V is TRBV7-2 and J is TRBJ2-4, with 7 bases lining up with TRBD1. J was trimmed by 0 bases and V by 6 bases; bases with no gene match: 8. The CDR3 has 16 amino acids. The germline V gene has CDR1 SGHTA and CDR2 FQGNSA. The chain's CDR3 is CASSPTGRPAKNIQYF. Here the CDR3 DNA reads TGTGCCAGCAGTCCGACAGGGCGCCCAGCCAAAAACATTCAGTACTTC.

V usage is TRBV19 and J usage is TRBJ1-1; no clear D gene. Trimming removed 5 bases from V and 4 bases from J, with 14 bases in between. The CDR3 covers 14 residues. Germline V gene sequence: CDR1 LNHDA, CDR2 SQIVND (reference sequence). CDR3 amino acids: CASSWILPGTEAFF. In DNA, the CDR3 is TGTGCCAGTAGTTGGATCCTCCCGGGCACTGAAGCTTTCTTT.

The chain couples TRBV6-1 to TRBJ1-5; the D gene is possibly TRBD1 (5 bases). V gave up 5 bases and J gave up 16 bases, with 18 bases separating them. Germline CDR1 is MNHNS and CDR2 is SASEGT. CDR3 length: 12 amino acids. As DNA, the CDR3 is TGTGCCAGCAGTTCCGGGGGATCCTCAAAACATTTT. This sequence encodes CASSSGGSSKHF.

J is TRBJ2-3 and V is TRBV2; 8 nucleotides align to TRBD2. Trimming took 4 bases from V and 8 from J; bases not matched to a gene: 2. This CDR3 contains 12 residues. Germline loops: CDR1 SNHLY, CDR2 FYNNEI. CDR3 nucleotide sequence: TGTGCCAGCAGTGTCGGGAGGGTTACGCAGTATTTT. Its translation: CASSVGRVTQYF.

This clone was seen a few times. In nucleotides, the CDR3 is TGTGCCTGGAGTGTAATCCGGGGGATGTTTGGCTACACCTTC. Amino acids: CAWSVIRGMFGYTF. The rearrangement uses TRBV30 and TRBJ1-2; D may be TRBD1 (5 bases). Germline assignment: CDR1 GTSNPN and CDR2 SVGIG (reference sequence). The CDR3 spans 14 residues. The ends were cut back, 0 bases at V and 7 bases at J, with 15 bases in the middle.

The V gene is TRBV30, the J gene TRBJ1-5; 11 bases agree with TRBD1. Germline lookup yields CDR1 GTSNPN and CDR2 SVGIG (reference sequence). The junction had 7 bases not matched to a gene; V was cut back by 3 bases and J by 6 bases. CDR3 length equals 15 residues. CDR3 nucleotide sequence: TGTGCCTGGAGGGCGGGACAGGGGGATGCTCAGCCCCAGCATTTT. It specifies CAWRAGQGDAQPQHF.

The V gene is TRBV6-1, the J gene TRBJ2-6; maybe TRBD2 (5 bases). Trimming removed 11 bases at V and 0 bases at J, with 11 bases between. Per the germline V gene, CDR1 is MNHNS and CDR2 is SASEGT. The CDR3 consists of 14 residues. For the CDR3, the DNA is TGTGCCTGCGGACTGGGCTCTGGGGCCAACGTCCTGACTTTC. Its translation is CACGLGSGANVLTF.

V is TRBV7-7 and J is TRBJ2-2; 8 bases line up with TRBD2. The CDR3 is made up of 14 amino acids. V lost 3 bases, J lost 5 bases, and 2 bases stayed unmatched. Germline V gives CDR1 SSHAT, CDR2 FNYEAQ (reference sequence). CDR3 bases: TGTGCCAGCAGCTTTCGGGAGGGGACCGGGGAGCTGTTTTTT. The encoded protein is CASSFREGTGELFF.

This clone was recorded once. The rearrangement uses TRBV27 and TRBJ2-7; 13 positions agree with TRBD2. J was trimmed by 4 bases and V by 4 bases; bases with no gene match: 16. The V gene's germline CDR1 is MNHEY and CDR2 SMNVEV (reference sequence). The CDR3 contains 19 residues. CDR3 in DNA: TGTGCCAGCAGTTCAACCGGGACTAGCGGGAAGTTAGGGTGGTACGAGCAGTACTTC. Translation: CASSSTGTSGKLGWYEQYF.

This chain connects TRBV5-1 to TRBJ2-4; perhaps TRBD2 as D (5 bases). The CDR3 sequence is 16 residues long. Germline lookup yields CDR1 SGHRS and CDR2 YFSETQ. V lost 0 bases, J lost 2 bases, and 12 bases lay in between. The CDR3 nucleotides read TGCGCCAGCAGCTTGGAGCTGACGGGGTCCAAAAACATTCAGTACTTC. Protein sequence: CASSLELTGSKNIQYF.

This chain uses TRBV27 with TRBJ2-7, with 8 positions matching TRBD2. Germline CDR1 and CDR2: MNHEY and SMNVEV (reference sequence). The CDR3 consists of 14 residues. V lost 4 bases to trimming and J lost 0 bases; unmatched junction nucleotides: 2. In nucleotides, the CDR3 is TGTGCCAGCAGTTACGCGGGAGGCTCCTACGAGCAGTACTTC. Translating gives CASSYAGGSYEQYF.

This chain connects TRBV7-6 to TRBJ2-3; 7 bases line up with TRBD2. V dropped 2 bases and J dropped 5; count of bases not matched to a gene: 4. The CDR3 length is 14 residues. The germline gives CDR1 SGHVS, CDR2 FNYEAQ. The CDR3 DNA reads as TGTGCCAGCAGCTTAACTAGCGCGAAAGATACGCAGTATTTT. Protein sequence: CASSLTSAKDTQYF.

The chain employs TRBV5-1 and TRBJ1-1; D is unclear. The CDR3 is made up of 15 amino acids. Trimming left V 3 bases short and J 3 bases short, with 15 bases between. CDR1 is SGHRS and CDR2 is YFSETQ in the germline V gene. The CDR3 coding sequence is TGCGCCAGCAGCTGGGTACGGAGAGCGGACACTGAAGCTTTCTTT. Encoded protein: CASSWVRRADTEAFF.